The 5 T cell receptor beta chains below come from one sample, sequenced in a study of cytomegalovirus exposure and HLA in healthy donors. The PCR employed 60 Vbeta primers together with 13 Jbeta primers. TCRdb's copy holds only in-frame clones and misses some; the assay was immunoSEQ multiplex PCR. The sample has around 160,000 clones, 80% to 85% seen once; the top ten hold roughly 1.4%. The specimen was PBMCs. All receptors derive from a woman between 18 and 29 years old in good health and CMV-seronegative.

A single count supports this clone. This chain joins TRBV27 and TRBJ1-5; D remains ambiguous. The germline gives CDR1 MNHEY, CDR2 SMNVEV (reference sequence). This CDR3 spans 16 amino acids. The V gene lost 0 bases and the J gene lost 4 bases, with 13 bases spanning the gap. The CDR3 DNA is TGTGCCAGCAGTTTATCGCGGGCTTTCGGAAATCAGCCCCAGCATTTT. This encodes CASSLSRAFGNQPQHF.

This sequence joins TRBV6-1 and TRBJ2-1; D uncertain. CDR1 and CDR2 (germline): MNHNS, SASEGT. The CDR3 is 11 residues long. V lost 3 bases and J 9 bases, leaving 6 bases between the germline ends. DNA of the CDR3: TGTGCCAGCAGTGACCCGGGTGAGCAGTTCTTC. Translation gives CASSDPGEQFF.

The J gene is TRBJ2-3, the V gene TRBV7-9, with TRBD1 as a possible D gene (5 bases). CDR1 SEHNR and CDR2 FQNEAQ come from the germline V gene (reference sequence). Trimming removed 2 bases from V and 6 bases from J, with 15 bases in between. The CDR3 sequence is 15 residues long. The CDR3 loop reads CASSLSRATPDTQYF. CDR3 sequence (DNA): TGTGCCAGCAGCTTAAGCAGGGCCACGCCGGATACGCAGTATTTT.

The rearrangement joins TRBV7-9 to TRBJ2-5; no reliable D call. CDR1 and CDR2 from the germline V gene are SEHNR and FQNEAQ (reference sequence). CDR3 length: 11 amino acids. The V end lost 4 bases, the J end lost 2 bases, and 2 bases lay between the germline ends. The CDR3 DNA follows: TGTGCCAGCAGCTCACAAGAGACCCAGTACTTC. This codes for CASSSQETQYF.

J is TRBJ1-1 and V is TRBV2; maybe TRBD1 (5 bases). Trimming pared 4 bases from V and 0 bases from J, leaving 9 bases between. Per the germline V gene, CDR1 is SNHLY and CDR2 is FYNNEI. The CDR3 spans 14 residues. The CDR3 here is CASSAGGVNTEAFF. DNA for the CDR3: TGTGCCAGCAGTGCCGGGGGTGTGAACACTGAAGCTTTCTTT.